The T cell receptor beta chain described here comes from a study of OX40 agonist ivuxolimab in advanced cancers. As for the study in general: Antecedent anti-PD-1, anti-PD-L1 or anti-CTLA-4 therapy was permissible, with approximately 44% having received some. Study-wide results and caveats: Among the lowest peripheral clonal expansion occurred in 0.1-3.0 mg/kg partial responders. Expanded peripheral T cells had an undetermined antigen specificity.

A note on this clone: Its antigen remains unknown.

Autoimmune disease history or systemic immunosuppression led to patient exclusion. The method was immunoSEQ multiplex PCR; TCRdb's version includes in-frame clones alone and lacks a portion of them. This table has around 60,000 clones, approximately 91% appearing once. The CDR3 consists of 14 residues. V dropped 6 bases and J dropped 4 bases, with 15 bases sitting between them. CDR1 and CDR2 from the germline V gene are MNHEY and SVGAGI. The chain links TRBV6-5 to TRBJ2-5; D unclear. The origin of this receptor is an adult with an advanced solid tumor such as melanoma, head and neck, liver or kidney cancer. This sample comprised CD4+ or CD8+ T cells sorted from blood, obtained in a trial of the OX40 agonist ivuxolimab. DNA of the CDR3: TGTGCCAGCAGGGGTCCACACGAGAGAGAGACCCAGTACTTC. Its protein is CASRGPHERETQYF.